The T cell receptor beta chain described here comes from a study of cytomegalovirus exposure and HLA in healthy donors. Method: immunoSEQ multiplex PCR; TCRdb's copy keeps in-frame clones and lacks some. The sample has around 250,000 clones; about nine tenths are singletons. Germline CDR1 is MGHDK and CDR2 is SYGVNS. Trimming stripped 4 bases from V and 0 bases from J, with 16 bases between. The CDR3 covers 16 residues. This TCR was recovered from a woman under 40 in good health and CMV-seronegative. J is TRBJ2-7 and V is TRBV25-1; the D gene is possibly TRBD1 (8 bases). The material sequenced was PBMCs. The CDR3 loop is CASSASHRGGSYEQYF. The DNA for the CDR3 is TGTGCCAGCAGTGCCAGCCACAGGGGGGGCTCCTACGAGCAGTACTTC.